This TCR beta chain was sequenced for a study of CD8+ T cells in alopecia areata. Study background: For the treated group, dosing was oral tofacitinib at 5 to 10 mg twice daily. Overall study results and limits: Against the mouse data, patients shared TCRs less clearly, possibly for HLA reasons.

For this clone: Its antigen is still unknown.

This CDR3 region has 12 residues. CDR1 and CDR2 from the germline V gene are SQVTM and ANQGSEA. V gave up 4 bases and J gave up 3 bases, with 9 bases separating them. Once RNA had been extracted, it was reverse transcribed into cDNA to act as the sequencing template. Assay: immunoSEQ multiplex PCR; the TCRdb copy retains only in-frame clones and omits some. This table has about 200,000 clones, less than 70% appearing once. Treatment reported: oral pan-JAK inhibitor, 5-10 mg twice daily. V and J are TRBV29-1 and TRBJ1-2; D not resolved. The TCR sequence derives from a human donor with alopecia areata. The source material was CD4+ T cells sorted from blood, sampled between weeks 49 and 50, from a patient treated with tofacitinib. CDR3 region: CSVGRDDYGYTF. The CDR3 DNA reads as TGCAGCGTTGGGCGGGATGACTATGGCTACACCTTC.